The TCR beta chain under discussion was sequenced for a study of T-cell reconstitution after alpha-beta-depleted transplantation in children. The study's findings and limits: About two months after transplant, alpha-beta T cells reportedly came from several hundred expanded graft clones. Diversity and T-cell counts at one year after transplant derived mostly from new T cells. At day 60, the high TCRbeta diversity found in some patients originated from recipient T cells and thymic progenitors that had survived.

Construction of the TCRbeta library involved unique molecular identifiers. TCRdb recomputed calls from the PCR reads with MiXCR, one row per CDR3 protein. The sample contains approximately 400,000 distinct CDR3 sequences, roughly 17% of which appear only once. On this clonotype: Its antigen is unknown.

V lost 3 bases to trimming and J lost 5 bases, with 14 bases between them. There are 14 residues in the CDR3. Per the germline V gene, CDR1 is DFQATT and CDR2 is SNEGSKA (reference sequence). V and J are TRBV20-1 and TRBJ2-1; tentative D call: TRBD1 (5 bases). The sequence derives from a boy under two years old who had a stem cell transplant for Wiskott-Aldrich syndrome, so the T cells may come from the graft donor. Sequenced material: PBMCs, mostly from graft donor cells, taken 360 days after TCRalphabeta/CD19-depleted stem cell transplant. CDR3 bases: TGCAGTGCTAGGCTCAGGGTCCTCCACAATGAGCAGTTCTTC. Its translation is CSARLRVLHNEQFF.